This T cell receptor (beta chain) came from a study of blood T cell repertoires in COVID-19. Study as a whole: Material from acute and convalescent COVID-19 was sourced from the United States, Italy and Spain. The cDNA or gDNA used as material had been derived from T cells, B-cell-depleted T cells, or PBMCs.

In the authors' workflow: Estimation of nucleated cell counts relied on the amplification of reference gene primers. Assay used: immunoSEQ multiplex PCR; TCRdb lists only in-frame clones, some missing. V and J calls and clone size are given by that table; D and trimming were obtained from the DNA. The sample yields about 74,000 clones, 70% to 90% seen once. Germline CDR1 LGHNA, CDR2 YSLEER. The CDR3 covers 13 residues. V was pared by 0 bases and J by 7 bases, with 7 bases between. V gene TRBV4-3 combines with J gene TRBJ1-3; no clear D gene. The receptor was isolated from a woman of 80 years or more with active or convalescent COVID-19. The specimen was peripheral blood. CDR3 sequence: CASSQDWRNTIYF. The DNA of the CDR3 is TGCGCCAGCAGCCAAGACTGGAGGAACACCATATATTTT.